The entry below gives a single T cell receptor (beta chain) sequence along with its context. Produced via immunoSEQ multiplex PCR; TCRdb's table is partial and in-frame only. The table has some 300,000 clones, 85% to 90% seen once; the top ten hold just under 6.5%. CDR1 is GTSNPN and CDR2 is SVGIG in the germline V gene (reference sequence). The CDR3 spans 15 residues. After removal of 4 bases from V and 4 bases from J, the junction contained 7 bases not matched to a gene. These data originate in a study of blood T cell repertoires in COVID-19. V gene TRBV30 combines with J gene TRBJ1-5; 10 nucleotides align to TRBD1. Sample: peripheral blood. The sequence was collected from a woman in her forties or fifties with COVID-19, enrolled during active disease. The CDR3 region has the DNA TGTGCCTGGAAAACGACAGGGGGCAATAATCAGCCCCAGCATTTT. This codes for CAWKTTGGNNQPQHF.